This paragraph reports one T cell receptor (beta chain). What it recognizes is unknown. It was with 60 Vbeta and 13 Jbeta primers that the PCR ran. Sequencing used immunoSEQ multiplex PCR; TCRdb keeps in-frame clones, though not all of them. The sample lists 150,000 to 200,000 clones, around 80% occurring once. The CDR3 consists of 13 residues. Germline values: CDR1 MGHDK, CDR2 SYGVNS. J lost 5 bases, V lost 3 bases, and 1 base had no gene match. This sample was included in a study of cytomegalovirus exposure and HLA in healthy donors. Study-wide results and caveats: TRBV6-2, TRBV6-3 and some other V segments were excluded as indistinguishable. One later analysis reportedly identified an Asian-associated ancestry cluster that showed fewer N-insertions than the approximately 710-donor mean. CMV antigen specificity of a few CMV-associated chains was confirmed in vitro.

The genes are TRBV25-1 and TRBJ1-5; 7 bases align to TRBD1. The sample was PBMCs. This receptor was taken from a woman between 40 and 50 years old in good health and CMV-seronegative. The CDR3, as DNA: TGTGCCAGCAGTGACACAGGGGATCAGCCCCAGCATTTT. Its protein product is CASSDTGDQPQHF.